The rows below give T cell receptor beta chains drawn from one sample of a study of OX40 agonist ivuxolimab in advanced cancers. Produced via immunoSEQ multiplex PCR; TCRdb's table is partial and in-frame only. The sample consists of around 44,000 clones, around 80% of them appearing once. The sequenced sample was CD4+ or CD8+ T cells sorted from blood, obtained in a trial of the OX40 agonist ivuxolimab. Receptors originate from an adult with an advanced solid tumor such as melanoma, head and neck, liver or kidney cancer. Each CDR3 is given with its conserved first and last residue. The D gene is left open where the match is weak. A clone size is listed for some rows: how often the clone was seen (once, few, many), or a class if it is expanded.

DNA | CDR3 | length | D | V | size | J
TGTGCCAGTCCTAGCTCCTACAATGAGCAGTTCTTC | CASPSSYNEQFF | 12 | NA | TRBV27 | once | TRBJ2-1
TGTGCCAGCAGCCAAGAAGGGACCGCCTTTAGCACAGATACGCAGTATTTT | CASSQEGTAFSTDTQYF | 17 | NA | TRBV4-2 | NA | TRBJ2-3
TGCAGCGTCCATACCGGGCCTGGTTATGGCTACACCTTC | CSVHTGPGYGYTF | 13 | NA | TRBV29-1 | NA | TRBJ1-2
TGTGCCAGCAGTTTAGAGGATCAGCCCCAGCATTTT | CASSLEDQPQHF | 12 | NA | TRBV28 | NA | TRBJ1-5
TGTGCCAGCTTGCTGGGACATCCCGTCGCAGATACGCAGTATTTT | CASLLGHPVADTQYF | 15 | NA | TRBV18 | NA | TRBJ2-3
TGTGCCAGTAGTATAGATAGACCCTCCGGGGAGCTGTTTTTT | CASSIDRPSGELFF | 14 | NA | TRBV19 | NA | TRBJ2-2
TGTGCCTGGAGTGGAGGGGGCAATCAGCCCCAGCATTTT | CAWSGGGNQPQHF | 13 | NA | TRBV30 | few | TRBJ1-5
TGTGCCAGCAGTCCTCAGGGAGCGAACGAGCAGTACTTC | CASSPQGANEQYF | 13 | NA | TRBV2 | NA | TRBJ2-7
TGTGCCAGTCATACCGGGACAGGGGGCCCCGAAGCTTTCTTT | CASHTGTGGPEAFF | 14 | TRBD1 | TRBV27 | NA | TRBJ1-1
TGTGCCAGCAGCTTGGCCGGCACAGATACGCAGTATTTT | CASSLAGTDTQYF | 13 | NA | TRBV5-4 | NA | TRBJ2-3
TGTGCCAGCAGCTCTTTCGACAGGGAAGGTGAAGCTTTCTTT | CASSSFDREGEAFF | 14 | TRBD1 | TRBV7-9 | few | TRBJ1-1
TGCGCCAGCAGTTACTATGGGACTAGCGAGAAGAACACCGGGGAGCTGTTTTTT | CASSYYGTSEKNTGELFF | 18 | TRBD2 | TRBV10-2 | NA | TRBJ2-2
TGTGCCAGCAGTCCGAACGCTGGAAACACCATATATTTT | CASSPNAGNTIYF | 13 | NA | TRBV2 | NA | TRBJ1-3
TGCGCCAGCAGCCAAGATCTAGGCATTTCCTACGAGCAGTACTTC | CASSQDLGISYEQYF | 15 | NA | TRBV4-1 | NA | TRBJ2-7
TGTGCCAGCAGCTTAGCGGGAGGAGCCGGGGAGCTGTTTTTT | CASSLAGGAGELFF | 14 | NA | TRBV7-9 | NA | TRBJ2-2
TGTGCCAGCTCACCGACCGGACAGGGAGGCGCTTTCTTT | CASSPTGQGGAFF | 13 | TRBD1 | TRBV18 | few | TRBJ1-1
TGTGCCAGCACCCTGGACGGATCTGGAAACACCATATATTTT | CASTLDGSGNTIYF | 14 | NA | TRBV11-1 | NA | TRBJ1-3
TGTGCCAGCAGACTGACAGGGAGACCCAATCAGCCCCAGCATTTT | CASRLTGRPNQPQHF | 15 | TRBD1 | TRBV2 | NA | TRBJ1-5
TGTGCCAGCAGCCTCACCGGGGCCCAAGAGACCCAGTACTTC | CASSLTGAQETQYF | 14 | NA | TRBV7-8 | NA | TRBJ2-5
TGTGCCAGCTCACGGGCAGAGAACACTGAAGCTTTCTTT | CASSRAENTEAFF | 13 | NA | TRBV18 | NA | TRBJ1-1
TGTGCCAGCTCCGGGACTAGTAGGGGCTACGAGCAGTACTTC | CASSGTSRGYEQYF | 14 | TRBD2 | TRBV2 | NA | TRBJ2-7
TGTGCCAGCATCCGAGGTGTCGCTGTGGCTTTATTTCCCTACGAGCAGTACTTC | CASIRGVAVALFPYEQYF | 18 | NA | TRBV11-3 | NA | TRBJ2-7
TGTGCCAGCAGCCAGATAGGGGATACGCAGTATTTT | CASSQIGDTQYF | 12 | NA | TRBV5-4 | NA | TRBJ2-3
TGTGCCAGCAGTGAAGCTGGCTACGAGCAGTACTTC | CASSEAGYEQYF | 12 | NA | TRBV6-1 | NA | TRBJ2-7
TGCGCCAGCAGCCTTAGCGGGAGGGTTCAAGAGACCCAGTACTTC | CASSLSGRVQETQYF | 15 | TRBD2 | TRBV5-1 | few | TRBJ2-5
TGTGCCAGCAGCTTACACAATCAGCCCCAGCATTTT | CASSLHNQPQHF | 12 | NA | TRBV7-8 | NA | TRBJ1-5
TGTGCCAGCAGTTACCGGGGGGGGGAGATTGAAAAACTGTTTTTT | CASSYRGGEIEKLFF | 15 | NA | TRBV6-6 | NA | TRBJ1-4
TGTGCCTGGGCTAGGGGGAGAAATCAGCCCCAGCATTTT | CAWARGRNQPQHF | 13 | NA | TRBV30 | NA | TRBJ1-5
TGTGCCAGCAGTAGGGACAGGGGGAACACTGAAGCTTTCTTT | CASSRDRGNTEAFF | 14 | TRBD1 | TRBV6-5 | NA | TRBJ1-1
TGTGCTAGTGGTTTGCCGGGATACGAAGAGCAGTACTTC | CASGLPGYEEQYF | 13 | NA | TRBV12-5 | NA | TRBJ2-7
TGTGCCAGTAGTATTGGGGGGCTGAGCACTGAAGCTTTCTTT | CASSIGGLSTEAFF | 14 | NA | TRBV19 | NA | TRBJ1-1
TGTGCCAGCATTCGGACGGGGACCTACGAGCAGTACTTC | CASIRTGTYEQYF | 13 | NA | TRBV7-9 | NA | TRBJ2-7
TGTGCCAGCTCACCAACCAGGGGGCGGGAGACCCAGTACTTC | CASSPTRGRETQYF | 14 | TRBD1 | TRBV18 | NA | TRBJ2-5
TGTGCCAGCAGTTTAACAGGGCCGGGACTAGCGGGTACAGATACGCAGTATTTT | CASSLTGPGLAGTDTQYF | 18 | TRBD2 | TRBV28 | NA | TRBJ2-3
TGTGCCAGCAGCCCCTCAGAGGAGACCCAGTACTTC | CASSPSEETQYF | 12 | NA | TRBV2 | NA | TRBJ2-5
TGTGCCAGCAGCCGCCTCACCGGGGAGCTGTTTTTT | CASSRLTGELFF | 12 | NA | TRBV11-2 | NA | TRBJ2-2
TGTGCCAGCACAGGGCTCAACTATGGCTACACCTTC | CASTGLNYGYTF | 12 | NA | TRBV28 | NA | TRBJ1-2
TGCAGTGCTAGATTAACCGGGACAGTACATTTT | CSARLTGTVHF | 11 | TRBD1 | TRBV20-1 | few | TRBJ1-3
TGTGCCAGCAGGGGGGACTTATTTAGAGGGTTCTTC | CASRGDLFRGFF | 12 | NA | TRBV2 | NA | TRBJ2-1
TGTGCCAGCAGACGAACGGGACTAGGCGGGGGTAATGAGCAGTTCTTC | CASRRTGLGGGNEQFF | 16 | TRBD2 | TRBV27 | NA | TRBJ2-1
TGTGCCAGCAGTGAAATCCGTTACTCTGGAAACACCATATATTTT | CASSEIRYSGNTIYF | 15 | NA | TRBV6-1 | NA | TRBJ1-3
TGTGCCAGCAGTCCCCCGACAGCTCCCCAACAGTACTTC | CASSPPTAPQQYF | 13 | NA | TRBV28 | NA | TRBJ2-7
TGTGCCAGCAGCTTAGGCGGGAGGCAAGGGGCTTTCTTT | CASSLGGRQGAFF | 13 | NA | TRBV11-2 | NA | TRBJ1-1
TGCGCCAGCAGCGCGGGACAGGCCTACGAGCAGTACTTC | CASSAGQAYEQYF | 13 | TRBD1 | TRBV5-1 | NA | TRBJ2-7
TGTGCCAGCAGTCCGTGGACCTCACACAATGAGCAGTTCTTC | CASSPWTSHNEQFF | 14 | NA | TRBV9 | NA | TRBJ2-1
TGTGCCAGTAGCCCTACTCGCGGGACCTACGAGCAGTACTTC | CASSPTRGTYEQYF | 14 | NA | TRBV19 | NA | TRBJ2-7
TGTGCCAGCAGCTCAACGGGACAGGGGGCGGCCGGCAATCAGCCCCAGCATTTT | CASSSTGQGAAGNQPQHF | 18 | TRBD1 | TRBV5-6 | NA | TRBJ1-5
TGTGCCAGCAGCCTGGGACTACGCTCCTACAATGAGCAGTTCTTC | CASSLGLRSYNEQFF | 15 | TRBD2 | TRBV14 | NA | TRBJ2-1
TGTGCCAGCAGCTTCAAGGATCGCTCCTATAATTCACCCCTCCACTTT | CASSFKDRSYNSPLHF | 16 | NA | TRBV7-6 | NA | TRBJ1-6
TGTGCCAGTGGTTTAGGAGGCCCCTACGAGCAGTACTTC | CASGLGGPYEQYF | 13 | NA | TRBV12-5 | NA | TRBJ2-7